These 15 T cell receptor beta chains were all obtained from the same sample, sequenced in a study of blood T cell repertoires in COVID-19. The assay was immunoSEQ multiplex PCR, and TCRdb's table has in-frame clones only and misses some. The sample has roughly 350,000 clones, under 95% seen once; the top ten hold around 3.5%. Sequenced sample: peripheral blood. The receptor set was obtained from a woman aged 18-30 years who had recovered from COVID-19.

The genes are TRBV5-1 and TRBJ1-1, with TRBD1 matching 9 bases. Germline CDR1 is SGHRS and CDR2 is YFSETQ. There are 13 residues in the CDR3. Trimming cost V 6 bases and J 2 bases; bases outside gene matches: 2. The DNA of the CDR3 is TGCGCCAGCAACAGGGGGCGAAACACTGAAGCTTTCTTT. This encodes CASNRGRNTEAFF.

The chain links TRBV4-1 to TRBJ1-3; 7 bases map to TRBD1. The CDR3 consists of 16 residues. With 2 bases clipped from V and 0 bases from J, the junction kept 4 bases outside the gene matches. CDR1 is MGHRA and CDR2 is YSYEKL in the germline V gene. This CDR3 reads CASSQSEGASGNTIYF. DNA for the CDR3: TGCGCCAGCAGCCAATCGGAGGGGGCCTCTGGAAACACCATATATTTT.

J is TRBJ1-5 and V is TRBV27, with 7 bases that match TRBD1. J was trimmed by 2 bases and V by 1 base; bases with no gene match: 2. This CDR3 comprises 15 residues. The germline gives CDR1 MNHEY, CDR2 SMNVEV (reference sequence). CDR3 amino acids: CASSLFGQGNQPQHF. For the CDR3, the DNA is TGTGCCAGCAGTTTATTCGGACAGGGCAATCAGCCCCAGCATTTT.

This chain joins TRBV18 and TRBJ1-3; maybe TRBD1 (5 bases). The V end lost 3 bases, the J end lost 0 bases, and 9 bases lay between the germline ends. The germline V gene has CDR1 KGHSH and CDR2 LQKENI. This CDR3 spans 15 amino acids. The CDR3 DNA sequence: TGTGCCAGCTCACCCCGACAGACCTCTGGAAACACCATATATTTT. Encoded protein: CASSPRQTSGNTIYF.

The V and J genes are TRBV6-5 and TRBJ2-1; TRBD2 might be the D (5 bases). The germline CDR1 and CDR2 sequences are MNHEY and SVGAGI. The V gene lost 8 bases and the J gene lost 5 bases, with 10 bases spanning the gap. This CDR3 contains 12 residues. CDR3 in amino acids: CASSQRHNEQFF. For the CDR3, the DNA is TGTGCCAGCTCTCAGCGGCACAATGAGCAGTTCTTC.

This clone was observed a few times. The rearrangement links TRBV5-4 to TRBJ2-1; D is ambiguous. This CDR3 contains 11 residues. Germline lookup yields CDR1 SGHNT and CDR2 YYREEE (reference sequence). With 3 bases removed from V and 9 bases from J, the gap between germline ends came to 7 bases. The CDR3 reads CASSYLSEQFF. CDR3 coding DNA: TGTGCCAGCAGCTACCTTAGTGAGCAGTTCTTC. The whole variable domain, filled in from reference TRBV5-4 and TRBJ2-1, reads ETGVTQSPTHLIKTRGQQVTLRCSSQSGHNTVSWYQQALGQGPQFIFQYYREEENGRGNFPPRFSGLQFPNYSSELNVNALELDDSALYLCASSYLSEQFFGPGTRLTVL.

This clone was detected only a few times. V is TRBV29-1 and J is TRBJ1-5; TRBD1 aligns across 7 bases. The ends lost 4 bases at V and 2 bases at J; junction bases unmatched: 2. Germline loops: CDR1 SQVTM, CDR2 ANQGSEA. This CDR3 contains 13 residues. The CDR3 loop is CSVAGGGNQPQHF. The CDR3 nucleotides read TGCAGCGTTGCAGGGGGTGGCAATCAGCCCCAGCATTTT.

V gene TRBV28 combines with J gene TRBJ1-1; D remains ambiguous. The CDR3 contains 14 residues. CDR1 and CDR2 from the germline V gene are MDHEN and SYDVKM. V lost 1 base, J lost 1 base, and 7 bases lay in between. The CDR3 loop is CASSLYSGNTEAFF. Here the CDR3 DNA reads TGTGCCAGCAGTTTATATTCAGGGAACACTGAAGCTTTCTTT.

V is TRBV7-2 and J is TRBJ1-5, with D possibly matching TRBD1 (6 bases). The V and J ends lost 6 bases and 4 bases respectively, with 13 bases between them. The CDR3 totals 14 residues. CDR1 is SGHTA and CDR2 is FQGNSA in the germline V gene. CDR3 nucleotides: TGTGCCAGCAGGCAAGTAGGGGGAAATCAGCCCCAGCATTTT. It codes for CASRQVGGNQPQHF.

V usage is TRBV13 and J usage is TRBJ1-4; weak D call: TRBD1 (5 bases). The CDR3 spans 14 residues. The germline V gene has CDR1 PRHDT and CDR2 FYEKMQ (reference sequence). The ends were cut back, 4 bases at V and 4 bases at J, with 10 bases in the middle. CDR3 loop: CASSSGDHNEKLFF. The CDR3 nucleotides are TGTGCCAGCAGCTCGGGGGACCATAATGAAAAACTGTTTTTT.

The genes are TRBV7-9 and TRBJ2-1, with TRBD2 matching over 8 bases. V dropped 5 bases and J dropped 3; count of bases not matched to a gene: 9. Looked up from germline, CDR1 is SEHNR and CDR2 is FQNEAQ (reference sequence). The CDR3 is made up of 16 amino acids. The CDR3 DNA follows: TGTGCCAGCAGCCCCAGGAGCGGGAGAGACTACAATGAGCAGTTCTTC. Protein: CASSPRSGRDYNEQFF.

This clone was seen once. The V call is TRBV7-6, the J call TRBJ2-2; 14 nucleotides line up with TRBD2. V trimming: 5 bases; J trimming: 1 base; junction bases outside the gene matches: 0. The CDR3 is 16 amino acids. Per germline, CDR1 SGHVS and CDR2 FNYEAQ. The chain's CDR3 is CASSGLAGGNTGELFF. In nucleotides, the CDR3 is TGTGCCAGCAGCGGACTAGCGGGAGGGAACACCGGGGAGCTGTTTTTT.

CDR3 sequence reads: CASSSVGSGTYNEQFF. CDR3 sequence (DNA): TGTGCCAGCAGCTCAGTCGGTAGCGGCACCTACAATGAGCAGTTCTTC. The V call is TRBV7-8, the J call TRBJ2-1; TRBD2 is a possible D gene (6 bases). Per germline, CDR1 SGHVS and CDR2 FQNEAQ. Trimming pared 4 bases from V and 2 bases from J, leaving 15 bases between. The CDR3 loop spans 16 amino acids.

The rearrangement uses TRBV18 and TRBJ1-1; 12 bases map to TRBD1. The CDR3 contains 16 residues. Germline CDR1 is KGHSH and CDR2 is LQKENI. Trimming cost V 5 bases and J 4 bases; bases outside gene matches: 8. Here the CDR3 reads CASSVLRDRGPTEAFF. Written as DNA, the CDR3 is TGTGCCAGCTCAGTTCTCCGGGACAGGGGGCCCACTGAAGCTTTCTTT.

The chain has TRBV2 and TRBJ2-1, with D possibly TRBD1 on 7 matching bases. The CDR3 extends over 14 amino acids. The germline V gene encodes CDR1 SNHLY and CDR2 FYNNEI. V was pared by 5 bases and J by 5 bases, with 13 bases between. CDR3 region: CASSPRRGDNEQFF. The CDR3 DNA sequence: TGTGCCAGCAGTCCCCGCAGGGGGGACAATGAGCAGTTCTTC. Filled out from reference TRBV2 and TRBJ2-1, the complete variable domain reads EPEVTQTPSHQVTQMGQEVILRCVPISNHLYFYWYRQILGQKVEFLVSFYNNEISEKSEIFDDQFSVERPDGSNFTLKIRSTKLEDSAMYFCASSPRRGDNEQFFGPGTRLTVL.